The rows below give T cell receptor beta chains drawn from one sample of a study of T-cell reconstitution after alpha-beta-depleted transplantation in children. MiXCR, run by TCRdb on the PCR reads, gives a single entry per CDR3 protein. The data contain hundreds of thousands of distinct CDR3 sequences, around 13% of them seen just once; the ten biggest clones take up around 0.79%. The input for sequencing was PBMCs, taken before TCRalphabeta/CD19-depleted stem cell transplant. All receptors derive from a girl aged 2 to 10 with congenital amegakaryocytic thrombocytopenia, due to receive a stem cell transplant. CDR3s include the opening cysteine and the closing phenylalanine or tryptophan. D genes are given only for firm matches. Rows give clone size only sometimes, using once, few, many, or a class for an expanded clone.

J gene: TRBJ2-1
CDR3 length: 16
clone size: many
D gene: -
V gene: TRBV28
CDR3 DNA: TGTGCCAGCAGTTTTGTGTACGGGAGCGACTACAATGAGCAGTTCTTC
CDR3 protein: CASSFVYGSDYNEQFF

J gene: TRBJ2-1
CDR3 length: 14
clone size: many
D gene: TRBD2
V gene: TRBV20-1
CDR3 DNA: TGCAGTGCTGATGCGGGACTAGCGATTAATGAGCAGTTCTTC
CDR3 protein: CSADAGLAINEQFF

J gene: TRBJ1-2
CDR3 length: 13
clone size: few
D gene: -
V gene: TRBV20-1
CDR3 DNA: TGCAGTGCTCAGTCAGGGGCTAACTATGGCTACACCTTC
CDR3 protein: CSAQSGANYGYTF

J gene: TRBJ2-7
CDR3 length: 17
clone size: few
D gene: -
V gene: TRBV20-1
CDR3 DNA: TGCAGTGCTAGATTTCCCAGCGGCGGCCTCCAAAGATACGAGCAGTACTTC
CDR3 protein: CSARFPSGGLQRYEQYF

J gene: TRBJ1-6
CDR3 length: 14
clone size: many
D gene: -
V gene: TRBV15
CDR3 DNA: TGTGCCACCAGCAATATCCAGGACAATTCACCCCTCCACTTT
CDR3 protein: CATSNIQDNSPLHF

J gene: TRBJ2-5
CDR3 length: 11
clone size: few
D gene: TRBD2
V gene: TRBV6-2/TRBV6-3
CDR3 DNA: TGTGCCACCCGGACTAGTCCCACCCAGTACTTC
CDR3 protein: CATRTSPTQYF

J gene: TRBJ2-1
CDR3 length: 14
clone size: many
D gene: TRBD2
V gene: TRBV29-1
CDR3 DNA: TGCAGCGTTGTGTCCAGCGGGGCATACAATGAGCAGTTCTTC
CDR3 protein: CSVVSSGAYNEQFF

J gene: TRBJ2-2
CDR3 length: 13
clone size: few
D gene: -
V gene: TRBV10-3
CDR3 DNA: TGTGCCCACCGGGGCGGGCTCACCGGGGAGCTGTTTTTT
CDR3 protein: CAHRGGLTGELFF

J gene: TRBJ2-1
CDR3 length: 15
clone size: -
D gene: TRBD2
V gene: TRBV20-1
CDR3 DNA: TGCAGTGCTAGACATACTAGCGGGAGGGCCTTTGAGCAGTTCTTC
CDR3 protein: CSARHTSGRAFEQFF

J gene: TRBJ2-1
CDR3 length: 13
clone size: once
D gene: -
V gene: TRBV10-3
CDR3 DNA: TGTGCCATCAGTGAGTCCGAGCCACCCGAGCAGTTCTTC
CDR3 protein: CAISESEPPEQFF

J gene: TRBJ2-7
CDR3 length: 13
clone size: many
D gene: -
V gene: TRBV20-1
CDR3 DNA: TGCAGTGCTAGAAAGGACATTTCCTACGAGCAGTACTTC
CDR3 protein: CSARKDISYEQYF

J gene: TRBJ2-1
CDR3 length: 12
clone size: many
D gene: -
V gene: TRBV20-1
CDR3 DNA: TGCAGTGCTAGGCCAAGCCTGCATGAGCAGTTCTTC
CDR3 protein: CSARPSLHEQFF

J gene: TRBJ1-2
CDR3 length: 12
clone size: -
D gene: -
V gene: TRBV20-1
CDR3 DNA: TGCAGTGCTACAGGACAGAGAGATGGCTACACCTTC
CDR3 protein: CSATGQRDGYTF

J gene: TRBJ2-5
CDR3 length: 13
clone size: few
D gene: -
V gene: TRBV15
CDR3 DNA: TGTGCCACCAGCAGAGGTGAGGATGAGACCCAGTACTTC
CDR3 protein: CATSRGEDETQYF

J gene: TRBJ2-7
CDR3 length: 12
clone size: -
D gene: -
V gene: TRBV30
CDR3 DNA: TGTGCCTGGAGTGTACAGGGCCACGAGCAGTACTTC
CDR3 protein: CAWSVQGHEQYF

J gene: TRBJ2-7
CDR3 length: 13
clone size: many
D gene: -
V gene: TRBV20-1
CDR3 DNA: TGCAGTGCTAGAGGGCCCGGTCGTTACGAGCAGTACTTC
CDR3 protein: CSARGPGRYEQYF

J gene: TRBJ2-3
CDR3 length: 14
clone size: few
D gene: TRBD1
V gene: TRBV10-3
CDR3 DNA: TGTGCCACTTCGACAGGGGGCGCGACAGATACGCAGTATTTT
CDR3 protein: CATSTGGATDTQYF

J gene: TRBJ2-6
CDR3 length: 16
clone size: -
D gene: -
V gene: TRBV7-9
CDR3 DNA: TGTGCCAGCCTCAGGACGAGATATACTGGGGCCAACGTCCTGACTTTC
CDR3 protein: CASLRTRYTGANVLTF

J gene: TRBJ1-1
CDR3 length: 14
clone size: many
D gene: TRBD1
V gene: TRBV5-1
CDR3 DNA: TGCGCCAGCTCTCGAGGGGGCGGAATCACTGAAGCTTTCTTT
CDR3 protein: CASSRGGGITEAFF

J gene: TRBJ2-7
CDR3 length: 14
clone size: -
D gene: -
V gene: TRBV5-1
CDR3 DNA: TGCGCCAGCAGCCCATCCGCGAGCTCCTACGAGCAGTACTTC
CDR3 protein: CASSPSASSYEQYF

J gene: TRBJ1-2
CDR3 length: 13
clone size: many
D gene: -
V gene: TRBV24-1
CDR3 DNA: TGTGCCACCAGTGATTTGCATGGCCGGGGCTACACCTTC
CDR3 protein: CATSDLHGRGYTF

J gene: TRBJ1-2
CDR3 length: 14
clone size: many
D gene: TRBD1
V gene: TRBV20-1
CDR3 DNA: TGCAGCCCTCTCGAGGGGGCCTTCAACTATGGCTACACCTTC
CDR3 protein: CSPLEGAFNYGYTF

J gene: TRBJ2-1
CDR3 length: 15
clone size: few
D gene: TRBD2
V gene: TRBV7-8
CDR3 DNA: TGTGCCAGCAGCAGCCTAGCGGGGGTTTACAATGAGCAGTTCTTC
CDR3 protein: CASSSLAGVYNEQFF

J gene: TRBJ1-5
CDR3 length: 16
clone size: few
D gene: -
V gene: TRBV6-5
CDR3 DNA: TGTGCCAGCAGTTACGAACCTCCGGGGGAGAATCAGCCCCAGCATTTT
CDR3 protein: CASSYEPPGENQPQHF

J gene: TRBJ1-5
CDR3 length: 16
clone size: -
D gene: -
V gene: TRBV5-1
CDR3 DNA: TGCGCCAGCAGCCCGGGCGGGGGAGCGAGCAATCAGCCCCAGCATTTT
CDR3 protein: CASSPGGGASNQPQHF